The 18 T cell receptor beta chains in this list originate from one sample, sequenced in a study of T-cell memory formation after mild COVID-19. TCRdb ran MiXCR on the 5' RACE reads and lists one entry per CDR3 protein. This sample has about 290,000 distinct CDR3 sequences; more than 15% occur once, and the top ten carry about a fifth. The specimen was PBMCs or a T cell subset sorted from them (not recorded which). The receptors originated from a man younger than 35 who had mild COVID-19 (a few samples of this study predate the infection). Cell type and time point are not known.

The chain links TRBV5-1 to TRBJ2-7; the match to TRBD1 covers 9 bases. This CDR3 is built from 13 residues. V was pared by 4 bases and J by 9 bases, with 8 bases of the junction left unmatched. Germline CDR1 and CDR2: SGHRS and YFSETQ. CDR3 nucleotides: TGCGCCAGCAGCCGCAAGACAGGGGGAATGCAGTACTTC. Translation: CASSRKTGGMQYF.

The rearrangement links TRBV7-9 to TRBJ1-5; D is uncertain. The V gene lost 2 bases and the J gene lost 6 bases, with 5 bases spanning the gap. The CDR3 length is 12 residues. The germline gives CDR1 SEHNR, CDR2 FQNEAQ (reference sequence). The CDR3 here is CASSLLGQPQHF. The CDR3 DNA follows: TGTGCCAGCAGCTTATTGGGTCAGCCCCAGCATTTT.

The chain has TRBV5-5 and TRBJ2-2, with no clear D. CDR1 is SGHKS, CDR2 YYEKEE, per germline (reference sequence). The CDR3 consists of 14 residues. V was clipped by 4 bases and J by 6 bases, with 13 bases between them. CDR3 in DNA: TGTGCCAGCAGCCCCCGGACCCGCCCCGGGGAGCTGTTTTTT. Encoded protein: CASSPRTRPGELFF.

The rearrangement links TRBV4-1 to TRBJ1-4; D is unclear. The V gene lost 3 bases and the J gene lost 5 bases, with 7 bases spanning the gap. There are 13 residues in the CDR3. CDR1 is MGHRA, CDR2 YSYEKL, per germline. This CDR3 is CASSHFGNEKLFF. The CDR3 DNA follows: TGCGCCAGCAGCCATTTTGGGAATGAAAAACTGTTTTTT.

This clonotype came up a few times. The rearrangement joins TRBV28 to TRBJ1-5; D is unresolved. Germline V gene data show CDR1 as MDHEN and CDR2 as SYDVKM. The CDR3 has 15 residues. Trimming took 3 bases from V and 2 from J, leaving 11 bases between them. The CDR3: CASSFYHGGNQPQHF. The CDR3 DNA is TGTGCCAGCAGTTTTTATCATGGGGGCAATCAGCCCCAGCATTTT. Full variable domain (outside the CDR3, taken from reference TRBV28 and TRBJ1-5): DVKVTQSSRYLVKRTGEKVFLECVQDMDHENMFWYRQDPGLGLRLIYFSYDVKMKEKGDIPEGYSVSREKKERFSLILESASTNQTSMYLCASSFYHGGNQPQHFGDGTRLSIL.

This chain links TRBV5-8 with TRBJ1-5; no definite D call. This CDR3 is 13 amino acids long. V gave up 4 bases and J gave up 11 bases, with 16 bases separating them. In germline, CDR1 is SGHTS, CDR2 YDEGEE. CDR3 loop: CASSLPYDSTQHF. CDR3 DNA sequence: TGTGCCAGCAGCCTCCCCTACGACTCAACCCAGCATTTT.

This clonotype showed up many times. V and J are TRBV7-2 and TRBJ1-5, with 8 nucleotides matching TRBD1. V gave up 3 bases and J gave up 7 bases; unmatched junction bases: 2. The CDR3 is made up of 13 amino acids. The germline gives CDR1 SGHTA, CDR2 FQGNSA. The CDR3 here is CASSLTGEQPQHF. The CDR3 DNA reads TGTGCCAGCAGCTTGACAGGGGAACAGCCCCAGCATTTT.

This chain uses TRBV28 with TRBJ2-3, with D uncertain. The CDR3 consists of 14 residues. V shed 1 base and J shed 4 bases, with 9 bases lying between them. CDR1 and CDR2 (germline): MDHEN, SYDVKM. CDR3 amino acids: CASSLYSAPDTQYF. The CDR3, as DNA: TGTGCCAGCAGTTTATACAGCGCCCCAGATACGCAGTATTTT.

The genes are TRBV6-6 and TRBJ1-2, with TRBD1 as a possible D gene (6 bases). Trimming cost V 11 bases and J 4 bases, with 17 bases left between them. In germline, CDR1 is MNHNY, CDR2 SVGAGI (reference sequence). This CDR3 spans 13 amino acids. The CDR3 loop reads CAGEQGQGYGYTF. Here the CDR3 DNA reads TGTGCCGGGGAACAGGGACAAGGCTATGGCTACACCTTC.

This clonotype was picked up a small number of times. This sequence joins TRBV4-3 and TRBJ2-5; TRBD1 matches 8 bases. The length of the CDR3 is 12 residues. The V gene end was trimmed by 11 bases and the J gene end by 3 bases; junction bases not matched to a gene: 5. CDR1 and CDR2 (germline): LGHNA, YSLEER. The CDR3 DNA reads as TGCGCCGGCCTGGGACAGGAAGAGACCCAGTACTTC. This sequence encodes CAGLGQEETQYF.

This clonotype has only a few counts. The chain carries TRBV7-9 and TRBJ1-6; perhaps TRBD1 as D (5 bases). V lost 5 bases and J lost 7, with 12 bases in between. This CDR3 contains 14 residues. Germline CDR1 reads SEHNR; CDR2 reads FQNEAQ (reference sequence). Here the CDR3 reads CASSLIRGNSPLHF. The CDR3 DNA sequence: TGTGCCAGCAGCCTTATTCGGGGGAATTCACCCCTCCACTTT.

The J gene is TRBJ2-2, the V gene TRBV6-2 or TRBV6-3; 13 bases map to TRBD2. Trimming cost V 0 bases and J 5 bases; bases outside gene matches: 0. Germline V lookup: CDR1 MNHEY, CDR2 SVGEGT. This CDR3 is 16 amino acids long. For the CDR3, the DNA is TGTGCCAGCAGTTACTCGACTAGCGGGGGGACCGGGGAGCTGTTTTTT. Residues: CASSYSTSGGTGELFF.

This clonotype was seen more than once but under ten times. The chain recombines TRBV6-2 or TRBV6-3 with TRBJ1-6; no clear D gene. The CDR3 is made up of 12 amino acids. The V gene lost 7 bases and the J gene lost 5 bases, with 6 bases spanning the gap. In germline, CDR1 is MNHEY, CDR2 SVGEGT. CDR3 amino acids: CASKRNNSPLHF. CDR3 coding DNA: TGTGCCAGCAAACGGAATAATTCACCCCTCCACTTT.

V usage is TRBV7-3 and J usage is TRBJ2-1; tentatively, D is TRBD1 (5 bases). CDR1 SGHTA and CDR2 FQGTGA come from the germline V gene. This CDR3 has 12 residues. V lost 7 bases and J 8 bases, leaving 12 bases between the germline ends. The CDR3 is CASTSPGHEQFF. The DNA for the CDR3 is TGTGCCAGCACCAGCCCAGGGCATGAGCAGTTCTTC.

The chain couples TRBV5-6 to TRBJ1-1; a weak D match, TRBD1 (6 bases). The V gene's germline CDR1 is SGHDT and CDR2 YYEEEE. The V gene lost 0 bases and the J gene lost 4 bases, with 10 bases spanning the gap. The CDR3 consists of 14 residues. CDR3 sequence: CASSLVQGITEAFF. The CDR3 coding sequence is TGTGCCAGCAGCTTGGTGCAGGGGATCACTGAAGCTTTCTTT.

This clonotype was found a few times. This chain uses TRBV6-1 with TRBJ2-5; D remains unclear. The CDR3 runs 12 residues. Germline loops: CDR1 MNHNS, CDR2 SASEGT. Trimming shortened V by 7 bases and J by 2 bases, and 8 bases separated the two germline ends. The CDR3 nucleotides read TGTGCCAGCAAGACACGGCAAGAGACCCAGTACTTC. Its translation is CASKTRQETQYF.

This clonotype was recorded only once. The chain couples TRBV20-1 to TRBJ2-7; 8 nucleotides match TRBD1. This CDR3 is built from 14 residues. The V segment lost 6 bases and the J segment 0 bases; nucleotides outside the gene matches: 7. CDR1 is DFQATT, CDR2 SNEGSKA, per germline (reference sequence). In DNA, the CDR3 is TGCAGTGCCCCCAGGGGGCGCGACTCCTACGAGCAGTACGTC. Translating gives CSAPRGRDSYEQYV.

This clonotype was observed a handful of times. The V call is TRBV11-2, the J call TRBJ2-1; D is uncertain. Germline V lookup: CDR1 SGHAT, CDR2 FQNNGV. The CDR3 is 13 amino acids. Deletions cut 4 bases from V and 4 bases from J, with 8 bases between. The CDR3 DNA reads TGTGCCAGCAGCTCACAGAATTACAATGAGCAGTTCTTC. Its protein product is CASSSQNYNEQFF.